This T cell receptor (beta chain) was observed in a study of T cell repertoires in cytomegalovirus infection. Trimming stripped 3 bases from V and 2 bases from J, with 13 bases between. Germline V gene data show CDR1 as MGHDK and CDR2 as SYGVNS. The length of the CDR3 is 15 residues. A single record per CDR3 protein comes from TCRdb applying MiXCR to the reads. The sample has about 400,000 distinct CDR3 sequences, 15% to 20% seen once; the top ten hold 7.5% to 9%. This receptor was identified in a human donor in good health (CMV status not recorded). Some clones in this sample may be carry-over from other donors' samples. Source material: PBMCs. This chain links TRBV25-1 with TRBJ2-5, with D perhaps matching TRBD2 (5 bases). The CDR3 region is CASSDLTTGQETQYF. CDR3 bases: TGTGCCAGCAGTGATTTGACTACGGGACAAGAGACCCAGTACTTC.